This is a list of T cell receptor beta chains from one sample in a study of OX40 agonist ivuxolimab in advanced cancers. Profiling relied on immunoSEQ multiplex PCR, and the TCRdb table lists in-frame clones only, not all of them. The table has roughly 70,000 clones, around 82% seen once. Sequencing used CD4+ or CD8+ T cells sorted from blood, obtained in a trial of the OX40 agonist ivuxolimab. The receptors come from an adult with an advanced solid tumor such as melanoma, head and neck, liver or kidney cancer. The CDR3 runs from the conserved cysteine through the conserved F or W. Fields, in order: clone size, V gene, D gene, J gene, CDR3 DNA, CDR3 protein. The D gene is left open where the match is weak. Part of the rows lack a size; the others show once, few, many or a class for expanded clones.

>-|TRBV29-1|TRBD2|TRBJ2-7
TGCAGCGTTGAAGGGCTTACTAGCGGGAACTACGAGCAGTACTTC
CSVEGLTSGNYEQYF
>-|TRBV10-3|TRBD2|TRBJ2-1
TGTGCCATCGGCCTCGAGCGGGAGAGTGAGCAGTTCTTC
CAIGLERESEQFF
>-|TRBV9|-|TRBJ2-5
TGTGCCAGCCGGTCGCGGGAACAAGAGTCACAAGAGACCCAGTACTTC
CASRSREQESQETQYF
>-|TRBV2|-|TRBJ1-5
TGTGCCAGCAGTGAAGATATAGGACGTAATCAGCCCCAGCATTTT
CASSEDIGRNQPQHF
>-|TRBV27|-|TRBJ1-4
TGTGCCAGCAGCCGGGACACGCGTAGAGCAACTAATGAAAAACTGTTTTTT
CASSRDTRRATNEKLFF
>-|TRBV9|-|TRBJ2-1
TGTGCCAGCAGCGTAGGGGCAGGGGTAGTCTACAATGAGCAGTTCTTC
CASSVGAGVVYNEQFF
>-|TRBV15|-|TRBJ2-1
TGTGCCACCAGCAGACCCCAGGAAGTCAATGAGCAGTTCTTC
CATSRPQEVNEQFF
>-|TRBV27|TRBD2|TRBJ2-1
TGTGCCAGCAGGGAATCGGGACTAGTCAATGAGCAGTTCTTC
CASRESGLVNEQFF
>-|TRBV7-8|TRBD2|TRBJ2-1
TGTGCCAGCAGCGACCTAGGGACTAGCGGGAAGATTTGGGATGAGCAGTTCTTC
CASSDLGTSGKIWDEQFF
>-|TRBV6-1|TRBD1|TRBJ1-6
TGTGCCAGCAGGGGACAGGGTGGATCGGATTCACCCCTCCACTTT
CASRGQGGSDSPLHF
>-|TRBV7-9|-|TRBJ1-1
TGTGCCAGCAGCTTATCGACAGGGAACACTGAAGCTTTCTTT
CASSLSTGNTEAFF
>-|TRBV5-6|TRBD2|TRBJ2-3
TGTGCCAGCAGAATCCGAGCGGGAGGTTCCACAGATACGCAGTATTTT
CASRIRAGGSTDTQYF
>-|TRBV2|-|TRBJ1-4
TGTGCCAGGAGGGAGAGGGCGGGGGAAAAACTGTTTTTT
CARRERAGEKLFF
>-|TRBV18|-|TRBJ1-1
TGTGCCAGCTCACCACGCCAAGTTACCCAGGGAAACACTGAAGCTTTCTTT
CASSPRQVTQGNTEAFF
>-|TRBV11-2|TRBD2|TRBJ2-3
TGTGCCAGCAGCTTGATCCAGCGGGGGAAGTATACGCAGTATTTT
CASSLIQRGKYTQYF
>-|TRBV4-3|-|TRBJ1-2
TGCGCCAGCAGCCAAGACAGGGGTCGATATGGCTACACCTTC
CASSQDRGRYGYTF
>once|TRBV6-5|TRBD2|TRBJ2-7
TGTGCCAGCAGTAAATGGACTAGCGGCCTCTACGAGCAGTACTTC
CASSKWTSGLYEQYF
>-|TRBV1|-|TRBJ1-3
TGCACCAGCAGCCACCCGGGGCAGACTGGAAACACCATATATTTT
CTSSHPGQTGNTIYF
>-|TRBV5-1|TRBD1|TRBJ2-3
TGCGCCAGCATGGGACAGGGGTTAGATACGCAGTATTTT
CASMGQGLDTQYF
>-|TRBV19|TRBD1|TRBJ2-7
TGTGCCAGTAGTATCGACAGGGGGTCCTACGAGCAGTACTTC
CASSIDRGSYEQYF
>once|TRBV7-9|-|TRBJ2-7
TGTGCCAGCAGCTCCAGGGTCTCCTACGAGCAGTACTTC
CASSSRVSYEQYF
>few|TRBV29-1|TRBD1|TRBJ2-5
TGCAGCGTGGGTACAGGGGGCATTGGAGAGACCCAGTACTTC
CSVGTGGIGETQYF
>-|TRBV19|-|TRBJ1-4
TGTGCCAGTAGCCTATTCATTCGATCGGAACTGTTTTTT
CASSLFIRSELFF
>-|TRBV27|-|TRBJ2-4
TGTGCCAGCAGAGGTAGCGGACTAGCCAAAAACATTCAGTACTTC
CASRGSGLAKNIQYF
>-|TRBV18|-|TRBJ1-1
TGTGCCAGCTCGCTGGACAGAAACACTGAAGCTTTCTTT
CASSLDRNTEAFF
>-|TRBV7-8|-|TRBJ2-7
TGTGCCAGCAGCTTAGGTCCAGGGAACTACGAGCAGTACTTC
CASSLGPGNYEQYF
>-|TRBV5-1|-|TRBJ2-3
TGCGCCAGCAGTTTTGGGGCGACAGATACGCAGTATTTT
CASSFGATDTQYF
>-|TRBV11-2|-|TRBJ1-3
TGTGCCAGCAGTCCAGGGTACTCTGGAAACACCATATATTTT
CASSPGYSGNTIYF
>-|TRBV29-1|-|TRBJ2-2
TGCAGCGTTGAAGGGAGGACCGGGGAGCTGTTTTTT
CSVEGRTGELFF
>-|TRBV29-1|-|TRBJ2-1
TGCAGCGGCCGGGATTTATACAATGAGCAGTTCTTC
CSGRDLYNEQFF
>-|TRBV13|-|TRBJ1-6
TGTGCCAGCAGCATCTACAGGGTTAATTCACCCCTCCACTTT
CASSIYRVNSPLHF
>-|TRBV19|-|TRBJ2-1
TGTGCCAGTAGTAGGGGACTGTACAATGAGCAGTTCTTC
CASSRGLYNEQFF
>-|TRBV6-5|-|TRBJ1-2
TGTGCCAGCAGCGCTCGGCACACCAACTATGGCTACACCTTC
CASSARHTNYGYTF
>-|TRBV7-2|-|TRBJ2-7
TGTGCCAGCAGCCGAGCCTACGAGCAGTACTTC
CASSRAYEQYF
>-|TRBV27|-|TRBJ2-2
TGTGCCAGCACTGCCGGGACGAGAAAAAACACCGGGGAGCTGTTTTTT
CASTAGTRKNTGELFF
>-|TRBV29-1|TRBD1|TRBJ2-3
TGCAGCGCAGGGACAGACACAGATACGCAGTATTTT
CSAGTDTDTQYF
>once|TRBV5-4|TRBD2|TRBJ2-4
TGTGCCAGCAGCTTGTCTTTCGGGATTAACCGAGGACTAGTCCAAAACATTCAGTACTTC
CASSLSFGINRGLVQNIQYF
>-|TRBV6-5|TRBD1|TRBJ2-2
TGTGCCAGCAGTTCCGGACAGGGGGCACCCGGGGAGCTGTTTTTT
CASSSGQGAPGELFF
>-|TRBV9|TRBD2|TRBJ2-1
TGTGCCAGCAGCATATCCGGGACTAGTGGCTATGAGCAGTTCTTC
CASSISGTSGYEQFF
>few|TRBV6-6|TRBD1|TRBJ1-2
TGTGCCAGCACCTTGACAGGGGGCTACTATGGCTACACCTTC
CASTLTGGYYGYTF
>-|TRBV6-1|-|TRBJ2-5
TGTGCCAGCAGTGAATTCGGAACCCAAGAGACCCAGTACTTC
CASSEFGTQETQYF
>-|TRBV7-2|-|TRBJ2-7
TGTGCCAGCAGACCAAACAGGGTATCCTACGAGCAGTACTTC
CASRPNRVSYEQYF
>-|TRBV28|TRBD1|TRBJ2-7
TGTGCCAGCAGTTTGATGAGGGGGCCCTACGAGCAGTACTTC
CASSLMRGPYEQYF
>-|TRBV6-6|-|TRBJ1-4
TGTGCCAGCAGTTTCGGACAGACTAATGAAAAACTGTTTTTT
CASSFGQTNEKLFF
>-|TRBV2|TRBD2|TRBJ2-7
TGTGCCAGCAGTGACATAGCGGGGCCATCGTCCGAGCAGTACTTC
CASSDIAGPSSEQYF
>-|TRBV5-1|-|TRBJ2-7
TGCGCCAGCAGCCCTTTACGTGACGAGCAGTACTTC
CASSPLRDEQYF
>-|TRBV5-1|-|TRBJ1-5
TGCGCCAGCAGCTTGGATGTGGGCCGCAATCAGCCCCAGCATTTT
CASSLDVGRNQPQHF
>-|TRBV6-5|-|TRBJ2-5
TGTGCCAGCAGTTACCGCAGGGAAGAGACCCAGTACTTC
CASSYRREETQYF
>-|TRBV5-1|-|TRBJ1-1
TGCGCCAGCAGCTTTCGACCACATACAGGGACGGGGTCTGAAGCTTTCTTT
CASSFRPHTGTGSEAFF
>-|TRBV5-8|TRBD1|TRBJ1-4
TGTGCCAGCAGCCGCCTTTCCGGGACAGGGAATGAAAAACTGTTTTTT
CASSRLSGTGNEKLFF
>-|TRBV5-4|-|TRBJ1-2
TGTGCCAGCAGCTTGGCGGTCTTGGCCAGTTCGGGCTACACCTTC
CASSLAVLASSGYTF
>-|TRBV19|TRBD2|TRBJ2-1
TGTGCCAGTAGTATATCCGGGACTAGCGGGAGGCGGAATGAGCAGTTCTTC
CASSISGTSGRRNEQFF
>-|TRBV5-1|TRBD1|TRBJ2-3
TGCGCCAGCAGCTTGGGTGGGACAGGGCCAGATACGCAGTATTTT
CASSLGGTGPDTQYF
>-|TRBV7-9|-|TRBJ2-1
TGTGCCAGCAGCTCCGGGGGCGCGGGAGCCTACAATGAGCAGTTCTTC
CASSSGGAGAYNEQFF
>-|TRBV6-5|-|TRBJ2-7
TGTGCCAGCAGTGTCGACGGGACTCGCGTGAGCGAGCAGTACTTC
CASSVDGTRVSEQYF
>-|TRBV5-1|TRBD2|TRBJ2-7
TGCGCCAGCAGCCGTGGAGGTATAGCGGGGGGTTACGAGCAGTACTTC
CASSRGGIAGGYEQYF
>-|TRBV5-6|-|TRBJ2-1
TGTGCCAGCAGCTTACGATGGGGGAGTGGGAGGCTCGATGAGCAGTTCTTC
CASSLRWGSGRLDEQFF
>-|TRBV2|TRBD2|TRBJ2-1
TGTGCCAGCAGTGGGACTAGCGGGATCGAGCAGTTCTTC
CASSGTSGIEQFF
>once|TRBV11-3|-|TRBJ1-1
TGTGCCAGCAGCTCCTCGGGGATGAACACTGAAGCTTTCTTT
CASSSSGMNTEAFF
>-|TRBV6-5|TRBD2|TRBJ2-1
TGTGCCAGCACCTTCTCGGGATACTCGGGGGGTGAGCAGTTCTTC
CASTFSGYSGGEQFF